Given below is one T cell receptor beta chain in context. Its target is unknown. These data belong to a study of Ad26.COV2.S vaccination and SARS-CoV-2 variants. As for the study in general: Intramuscularly, Ad26.COV2.S was given either once or twice, 56 days apart. General study results and limits: Placebo recipients had lower spike-specific TCR breadth than vaccine recipients. Across vaccine and placebo recipients, the breadth of non-spike TCRs was similar.

The CDR3 sequence is 16 residues long. CDR1 and CDR2 (germline): MNHEY, SVGAGI. V lost 2 bases, J lost 7 bases, and 8 bases stayed unmatched. As to treatment: around 19 received Ad26.COV2.S at low or high dose, single or two shots; about 5 received placebo; per-sample allocation not given. Sampling took place 63 days after the first vaccine or placebo injection. The shot given was an Ad26 vector that makes Wuhan-strain SARS-CoV-2 spike. Data came from immunoSEQ multiplex PCR; TCRdb stores just in-frame clones and leaves some out. The table lists about 480,000 clones, roughly 89% of them singletons. V usage is TRBV6-5 and J usage is TRBJ2-7; 13 positions agree with TRBD2. The starting material was peripheral blood, obtained in a trial of Ad26.COV2.S vaccine versus placebo. The TCR was taken from a person between 18 and 65 years old who received the Ad26.COV2.S COVID-19 vaccine or a placebo. The CDR3 nucleotides are TGTGCCAGCAGTTACACAACTAGCGGGAGGGCCGAGGAGCAGTACTTC. It is translated as CASSYTTSGRAEEQYF.